These 10 T cell receptor beta chains were sequenced from one sample in a study of prognosis after radiotherapy for stage I lung cancer. The authors amplified TCR beta CDR3 from genomic DNA using two-round multiplex PCR. Specific primers for each TRBV and TRBJ gene were what first-round PCR used. One entry per CDR3 protein, called by TCRdb with MiXCR from the multiplex PCR reads. The table has 25,000 to 35,000 distinct CDR3 sequences, 40% to 60% seen once. Specimen: PBMCs, collected before or after stereotactic body radiation therapy (not recorded which). Receptors were obtained from a donor over 45 with non-small cell lung cancer.

A note on this clonotype: Being one base from a much bigger clone, this may be a read error. The chain recombines TRBV4-2 with TRBJ1-1, with D unclear. This CDR3 contains 16 residues. The germline V gene has CDR1 LGHNA and CDR2 YNFKEQ. Trimming stripped 4 bases from V and 0 bases from J, with 15 bases between. CDR3 amino acids: CASSLGLQRMNTEAFF. CDR3 coding DNA: TGTGCCAGCAGCCTAGGGTTGCAACGGATGAACACTGAAGCTTTCTTT.

Notes on this clonotype: At one end, the junction sequence differs from germline, possibly due to a read error. The rearrangement joins TRBV7-2 to TRBJ1-3; tentative D call: TRBD1 (6 bases). Germline CDR1 SGHTA, CDR2 FQGNSA. The CDR3 has 12 amino acids. The CDR3: CASSSGANTIYF. CDR3 coding DNA: TGCGCCAGCAGCTCAGGGGCAAACACCATATATTTT.

This clonotype was seen repeatedly, ten times or more. The rearrangement uses TRBV4-1 and TRBJ1-6; 7 bases line up with TRBD1. The V gene's germline CDR1 is MGHRA and CDR2 YSYEKL. CDR3 size: 16 residues. Germline trimming cut 3 bases from V and 3 bases from J; bases unmatched to any gene: 5. The CDR3 protein is CASSQVWDSYNSPLHF. The CDR3 bases are TGCGCCAGCAGCCAGGTTTGGGACAGCTATAATTCACCCCTCCACTTT.

This clonotype was counted ten times or more. The V call is TRBV19, the J call TRBJ1-5, with TRBD1 identical over 9 bases. Germline assignment: CDR1 LNHDA and CDR2 SQIVND (reference sequence). J gave up 7 bases and V 9 bases, and 16 bases lay outside the gene matches. The CDR3 runs 16 residues. The CDR3 sequence: CASQGQGNWVGQPQHF. The CDR3 nucleotides read TGTGCCAGCCAGGGACAGGGTAATTGGGTGGGCCAGCCCCAGCATTTT.

This clonotype occurred many times. The chain has TRBV5-1 and TRBJ2-5; possibly TRBD1 or TRBD2 for D (5 bases each). Germline V gene lookup returns CDR1 SGHRS and CDR2 YFSETQ. The CDR3 contains 14 residues. Deletions cut 0 bases from V and 2 bases from J, with 8 bases between. The CDR3 loop is CASSLGWGQETQYF. DNA for the CDR3: TGCGCCAGCAGCTTGGGTTGGGGGCAAGAGACCCAGTACTTC.

In regard to this clonotype: One end of the junction fails to match germline, which may point to a read error. The chain is built from TRBV25-1 and TRBJ2-3; D not certain. Germline loops: CDR1 MGHDK, CDR2 SYGVNS. The CDR3 runs to 16 residues. The CDR3 coding sequence is TGTTCCAGCAGTCCCCGAACAGTGCCAGGAGAAGATACGCAGTATTTT. Amino acids: CSSSPRTVPGEDTQYF.

The V and J genes are TRBV7-2 and TRBJ2-3, with 9 nucleotides matching TRBD2. CDR1 is SGHTA and CDR2 is FQGNSA in the germline V gene. The length of the CDR3 is 16 residues. The J segment lost 2 bases and the V segment lost 4 bases, leaving 7 bases of the junction unmatched. The CDR3 nucleotides are TGTGCCAGCAGCTGGGGACTAGCTGTTATCACAGATACGCAGTATTTT. Translated: CASSWGLAVITDTQYF.

By share, this clonotype ranks as medium-sized. V gene TRBV7-2 combines with J gene TRBJ2-2; the D is unclear. The CDR3 has 14 amino acids. The V end lost 3 bases, the J end lost 4 bases, and 9 bases lay between the germline ends. Germline lookup yields CDR1 SGHTA and CDR2 FQGNSA. Written as DNA, the CDR3 is TGTGCCAGCAGCTTTAACGTCGGCACCGGGGAGCTGTTTTTT. Amino acids: CASSFNVGTGELFF.

This clonotype appeared many times. The V gene is TRBV5-6, the J gene TRBJ2-7, with D unclear. This CDR3 has 13 amino acids. The germline V gene encodes CDR1 SGHDT and CDR2 YYEEEE. V lost 0 bases and J lost 6, with 10 bases in between. This CDR3 reads CASSLVRVREQYF. CDR3 nucleotide sequence: TGTGCCAGCAGCTTGGTCCGCGTCCGCGAGCAGTACTTC.

The chain uses TRBV19 and TRBJ2-7; TRBD1 matches at 8 bases. The CDR3 consists of 15 residues. Losses at the gene ends were 5 bases for V and 3 bases for J; bases not matched to a gene: 9. Germline assignment: CDR1 LNHDA and CDR2 SQIVND (reference sequence). CDR3 bases: TGTGCCAGTAGTGTCTCAGGGGGCGCGGGCTACGAGCAGTACTTC. Its translation: CASSVSGGAGYEQYF.